One and the same sample provided the 20 T cell receptor beta chains below, sequenced in a study of blood T cell repertoires in COVID-19. This table comes from immunoSEQ multiplex PCR, and its TCRdb copy is limited to in-frame clones, with some not included. The table includes some 180,000 clones, nearly 90% detected once. Sequenced: peripheral blood. Receptors were obtained from a man between 60 and 75 years old with active or convalescent COVID-19.

The chain's CDR3 is CASSVVPTRDTQYF. CDR3 coding DNA: TGTGCCAGCAGCGTAGTCCCTACTAGGGATACGCAGTATTTT. The rearrangement joins TRBV9 to TRBJ2-3; possible D gene TRBD2, 5 bases. The CDR3 is 14 residues long. From germline, CDR1 is SGDLS and CDR2 YYNGEE. Trimming stripped 0 bases from V and 6 bases from J, with 11 bases between.

Only one count was recorded for this clone. The V and J genes are TRBV4-1 and TRBJ2-1, with 15 positions matching TRBD2. The J segment lost 6 bases and the V segment lost 4 bases, leaving 4 bases of the junction unmatched. CDR3 length equals 16 residues. Germline CDR1 reads MGHRA; CDR2 reads YSYEKL. The chain's CDR3 is CASSPGTSGGTNEQFF. The CDR3 nucleotides read TGCGCCAGCAGCCCAGGGACTAGCGGGGGGACCAATGAGCAGTTCTTC.

The chain couples TRBV5-1 to TRBJ2-5; no clear D gene. Germline-derived CDR1 and CDR2 are SGHRS and YFSETQ. The CDR3 runs 13 residues. Trimming removed 4 bases from V and 5 bases from J, with 12 bases in between. CDR3 nucleotide sequence: TGCGCCAGCAGCACACAAAGTTTGGAGACCCAGTACTTC. Its protein is CASSTQSLETQYF.

The chain employs TRBV19 and TRBJ2-3, with D perhaps TRBD1 (5 bases). The CDR3 is 15 residues long. Germline V gives CDR1 LNHDA, CDR2 SQIVND (reference sequence). Trimming left V 3 bases short and J 0 bases short, with 10 bases between. This chain's CDR3 is CASSIVGVSTDTQYF. In DNA form, the CDR3 reads TGTGCCAGTAGTATTGTAGGGGTTAGCACAGATACGCAGTATTTT.

This chain links TRBV9 with TRBJ1-1; TRBD1 aligns across 7 bases. This CDR3 comprises 14 residues. V shed 4 bases, J shed 1 base, and the junction held 4 bases outside the gene matches. The germline V gene has CDR1 SGDLS and CDR2 YYNGEE. CDR3 protein: CASSFGTENTEAFF. The CDR3 region has the DNA TGTGCCAGCAGCTTCGGGACAGAGAACACTGAAGCTTTCTTT.

This clone occurred once. Here the CDR3 DNA reads TGCGCCAGCAGCTTGGGTCGACAGGGGATACGAGCCGGGGAGCTGTTTTTT. Its protein is CASSLGRQGIRAGELFF. The V call is TRBV5-1, the J call TRBJ2-2, with TRBD1 identical over 8 bases. V dropped 0 bases and J dropped 6; count of bases not matched to a gene: 10. The CDR3 covers 17 residues. Looked up from germline, CDR1 is SGHRS and CDR2 is YFSETQ.

The CDR3 loop is CASCRQSGTDTQYF. The CDR3 bases are TGCGCCAGCTGTCGACAGTCGGGCACAGATACGCAGTATTTT. The chain uses TRBV5-1 and TRBJ2-3, with D possibly matching TRBD1 (5 bases). V was trimmed by 7 bases and J by 1 base, leaving 13 bases between them. Germline-derived CDR1 and CDR2 are SGHRS and YFSETQ. There are 14 residues in the CDR3.

The rearrangement uses TRBV5-1 and TRBJ1-4; 10 nucleotides agree with TRBD1. This CDR3 region has 15 residues. Germline V CDR1 and CDR2: SGHRS, YFSETQ. The ends lost 4 bases at V and 5 bases at J; junction bases unmatched: 5. The DNA for the CDR3 is TGCGCCAGCAGCAGTCGGACAGGGGGAAATGAAAAACTGTTTTTT. Amino acid sequence: CASSSRTGGNEKLFF.

As for this clone: Other nucleotide sequences from this sample produce the same CDR3. The chain recombines TRBV7-3 with TRBJ2-2; D remains unclear. Per the germline V gene, CDR1 is SGHTA and CDR2 is FQGTGA. Trimming removed 6 bases at V and 2 bases at J, with 7 bases between. There are 13 residues in the CDR3. CDR3 loop: CASSSSNTGELFF. In nucleotides, the CDR3 is TGTGCCAGCAGTTCTAGTAACACCGGGGAGCTGTTTTTT. The complete variable domain, with remaining parts taken from reference TRBV7-3 and TRBJ2-2, reads GAGVSQTPSNKVTEKGKYVELRCDPISGHTALYWYRQSLGQGPEFLIYFQGTGAADDSGLPNDRFFAVRPEGSVSTLKIQRTERGDSAVYLCASSSSNTGELFFGEGSRLTVL.

This chain uses TRBV9 with TRBJ2-4; D unresolved. The CDR3 runs 13 residues. Trimming left V 3 bases short and J 5 bases short, with 9 bases between. Per the germline V gene, CDR1 is SGDLS and CDR2 is YYNGEE. The CDR3 spells CASSAHQENIQYF. In DNA form, the CDR3 reads TGTGCCAGCAGCGCCCACCAGGAAAACATTCAGTACTTC. The full variable domain, its missing parts supplied by reference TRBV9 and TRBJ2-4, is DSGVTQTPKHLITATGQRVTLRCSPRSGDLSVYWYQQSLDQGLQFLIQYYNGEERAKGNILERFSAQQFPDLHSELNLSSLELGDSALYFCASSAHQENIQYFGAGTRLSVL.

This clone appeared many times. The rearrangement uses TRBV7-9 and TRBJ1-2; D call uncertain. The CDR3 has 14 residues. Germline assignment: CDR1 SEHNR and CDR2 FQNEAQ (reference sequence). V lost 2 bases and J 5 bases, leaving 12 bases between the germline ends. This chain's CDR3 is CASSLLAGGYGYTF. The CDR3 bases are TGTGCCAGCAGCTTACTAGCAGGAGGGTATGGCTACACCTTC.

This clone was counted a single time. The rearrangement uses TRBV5-1 and TRBJ2-5; 7 bases agree with TRBD1. The V and J ends lost 3 bases and 0 bases, in that order; junction bases with no gene match: 5. Germline CDR1 reads SGHRS; CDR2 reads YFSETQ. The length of the CDR3 is 15 residues. The DNA for the CDR3 is TGCGCCAGCAGCTCGGGACAGCTTCACCAAGAGACCCAGTACTTC. This codes for CASSSGQLHQETQYF.

A remark on this clone: Its ends do not fully match the called genes, so a read error is possible. Other nucleotide sequences in the sample specify the same CDR3. The rearrangement links TRBV5-8 to TRBJ1-2, with 7 nucleotides matching TRBD1. In germline, CDR1 is SGHTS, CDR2 YDEGEE. This CDR3 is built from 15 residues. The CDR3 spells CASSFRDRANYGYTF. CDR3 DNA sequence: TGTGCCAGCAGCTTCCGGGACAGAGCTAACTATGGTTACACCTTC.

This clone appeared once. This chain connects TRBV3-1 (or the pseudogene TRBV3-2) to TRBJ1-1; no clear D. The V gene's germline CDR1 is LGHDT and CDR2 YNNKEL (reference sequence). The germline V and J ends were trimmed by 1 base and 8 bases, with 8 bases remaining between them. CDR3 length: 12 residues. The CDR3 sequence: CASSQGGGEAFF. The CDR3 DNA sequence: TGTGCCAGCAGCCAAGGAGGAGGGGAAGCTTTCTTT.

V and J are TRBV6-5 and TRBJ2-3, with 9 bases fitting TRBD1. CDR3 length: 15 amino acids. Germline CDR1 is MNHEY and CDR2 is SVGAGI. Trimming removed 7 bases from V and 4 bases from J; junction bases left unmatched: 9. Written as DNA, the CDR3 is TGTGCCAGCAATCAGGACAGGGGCGACGCAGATACGCAGTATTTT. This encodes CASNQDRGDADTQYF.

Notes on this clone: Distinct nucleotide sequences in the sample also encode this CDR3. This chain connects TRBV18 to TRBJ1-5; weak D call: TRBD1 (6 bases). The CDR3 consists of 14 residues. Germline V gives CDR1 KGHSH, CDR2 LQKENI. V lost 3 bases to trimming and J lost 1 base, with 7 bases between them. The CDR3 nucleotides read TGTGCCAGCTCACCCGGACAGAGCAATCAGCCCCAGCATTTT. This gives the protein CASSPGQSNQPQHF.

The rearrangement links TRBV7-3 to TRBJ1-4; D is possibly TRBD1 (5 bases). This CDR3 is 16 amino acids long. Trimming shortened V by 4 bases and J by 8 bases, and 20 bases separated the two germline ends. Germline lookup yields CDR1 SGHTA and CDR2 FQGTGA. CDR3 in amino acids: CASSSPGGGFLEKLFF. The DNA of the CDR3 is TGTGCCAGCAGCTCCCCCGGGGGAGGCTTTTTAGAAAAACTGTTTTTT.

This clone has more than one count but fewer than ten. The chain uses TRBV5-1 and TRBJ1-4; D gene ambiguous. This CDR3 has 13 residues. The V end lost 1 base, the J end lost 8 bases, and 9 bases lay between the germline ends. Germline loops: CDR1 SGHRS, CDR2 YFSETQ. The DNA of the CDR3 is TGCGCCAGCAGCTTGACGGGAGAGGAAAAACTGTTTTTT. Its translation: CASSLTGEEKLFF.

This clone has more than one count but fewer than ten. Additional DNA sequences in this sample encode the identical CDR3. This chain joins TRBV5-1 and TRBJ1-2; 7 nucleotides line up with TRBD1. The J segment lost 5 bases and the V segment lost 4 bases, leaving 8 bases of the junction unmatched. The CDR3 runs 14 residues. Germline lookup yields CDR1 SGHRS and CDR2 YFSETQ. Here the CDR3 reads CASSVDRAGYGYTF. CDR3 DNA sequence: TGCGCCAGCAGCGTTGACAGGGCGGGATATGGCTACACCTTC.

The chain couples TRBV12-2 to TRBJ1-5; the DNA was not used to check the table's D call, TRBD1. TRBV12-2 is labeled a pseudogene. CDR3 size: 15 residues. The CDR3 nucleotides are TGTGCAAGTCGCTTAGAGGGACAGTGGAATCAGCCCCAGCATTTT. The encoded protein is CASRLEGQWNQPQHF.